Listed here are 24 T cell receptor beta chains from one sample, sequenced in a study of regulatory T cells in long-lasting Graves disease. Specified time point: newly diagnosed GD, antithyroid drugs for less than 3 months. From RNA extracted from PBMCs, the TCR library was made. iRepertoire HTBI primers and Arm-PCR of CDR3 regions built TCR beta libraries. In TCRdb, the multiplex PCR reads were re-called with MiXCR into one record per CDR3 protein. The sample holds over 500,000 distinct CDR3 sequences, roughly 16% seen once. The sample also formed part of further work on T cells in Graves' hyperthyroidism and ophthalmopathy.

Sequencing was performed on peripheral blood mononuclear cells (PBMCs), taken at new diagnosis, from a patient treated with antithyroid drugs. These receptors originate from a woman in her 30s with Graves disease.

Worth noting for this clonotype: A much bigger clone sits one base away, suggesting this may be a read error. This likely comes from a read error, as the CDR3 has no conserved phenylalanine or tryptophan at its end. The genes are TRBV6-2 or TRBV6-3 and TRBJ1-1, with D perhaps TRBD1 (6 bases). CDR1 and CDR2 from the germline V gene are MNHEY and SVGEGT. Trimming took off 6 bases at V and 1 base at J, with 18 bases between the two ends. This CDR3 has 16 amino acids. CDR3 sequence (DNA): TGTGCCAGCAGCAAACGGGGGGGGGCGAAGAACACTGAAGCTTTCCTT. Its translation: CASSKRGGAKNTEAFL.

At least ten counts were recorded for this clonotype. The chain carries TRBV20-1 and TRBJ1-1, with D unclear. The CDR3 length is 13 residues. Germline V lookup: CDR1 DFQATT, CDR2 SNEGSKA (reference sequence). V dropped 1 base and J dropped 5 bases, with 11 bases sitting between them. The CDR3 DNA is TGCAGTGCTAGAGTTAACGAGAAAACTGAAGCTTTCTTT. It specifies CSARVNEKTEAFF.

CDR3 loop: CASSSGYRNTEAFF. CDR3 nucleotide sequence: TGTGCCAGCAGCTCAGGGTACAGGAACACTGAAGCTTTCTTT. This chain connects TRBV6-1 to TRBJ1-1, with D tentatively TRBD1 (5 bases). Per the germline V gene, CDR1 is MNHNS and CDR2 is SASEGT. V was clipped by 6 bases and J by 1 base, with 12 bases between them. This CDR3 region has 14 residues.

The V gene is TRBV27, the J gene TRBJ2-2; D might be TRBD2 (6 bases). The CDR3 spans 16 residues. Trimming shortened V by 5 bases and J by 6 bases, and 19 bases separated the two germline ends. The germline CDR1 and CDR2 sequences are MNHEY and SMNVEV (reference sequence). CDR3 residues: CASSPGTGEKAGELFF. The CDR3 DNA sequence: TGTGCCAGCAGTCCGGGGACGGGAGAAAAGGCCGGGGAGCTGTTTTTT.

The chain carries TRBV9 and TRBJ2-5; D is unresolved. The CDR3 is 15 residues long. Germline V gives CDR1 SGDLS, CDR2 YYNGEE. Trimming took off 3 bases at V and 1 base at J, with 13 bases between the two ends. This CDR3 is CASSASPFTQETQYF. The CDR3 nucleotides read TGTGCCAGCAGCGCCTCACCATTTACCCAAGAGACCCAGTACTTC.

This chain uses TRBV3-1 with TRBJ2-7; 8 positions match TRBD1. With V trimmed by 1 base and J by 0 bases, 8 bases remained unmatched. Germline CDR1 is LGHDT and CDR2 is YNNKEL (reference sequence). The CDR3 length is 17 residues. The CDR3 sequence is CASSQGVGTGYSYEQYF. CDR3 nucleotide sequence: TGTGCCAGCAGCCAAGGAGTCGGGACAGGATACTCCTACGAGCAGTACTTC.

This clonotype showed up many times. V and J are TRBV3-1 and TRBJ2-1; 7 bases are a match to TRBD2. Germline V lookup: CDR1 LGHDT, CDR2 YNNKEL (reference sequence). After removal of 1 base from V and 15 bases from J, the junction contained 9 bases not matched to a gene. The CDR3 totals 13 residues. The CDR3 spells CASSQGFGRPVFF. CDR3 DNA: TGTGCCAGCAGCCAAGGTTTCGGGAGGCCTGTGTTCTTC.

CDR3 in amino acids: CSEPGLAGVVGRNEQFF. Written as DNA, the CDR3 is TGCAGTGAGCCAGGACTAGCGGGTGTGGTAGGAAGAAATGAGCAGTTCTTC. V gene TRBV20-1 combines with J gene TRBJ2-1; TRBD2 matches at 11 bases. There are 17 residues in the CDR3. The J segment lost 7 bases and the V segment lost 7 bases, leaving 18 bases of the junction unmatched. Germline CDR1 is DFQATT and CDR2 is SNEGSKA (reference sequence).

This clonotype occurred many times. CDR3 loop: CASGQTGGLRSNQPQHF. CDR3 sequence (DNA): TGTGCCAGCGGACAAACAGGGGGCCTTCGGAGCAATCAGCCCCAGCATTTT. V is TRBV12-3 or TRBV12-4 and J is TRBJ1-5; 9 bases are shared with TRBD1. The V gene end was trimmed by 8 bases and the J gene end by 1 base; junction bases not matched to a gene: 12. The CDR3 sequence is 17 residues long.

The V and J genes are TRBV4-1 and TRBJ2-7; 7 bases are shared with TRBD2. Trimming at V came to 1 base and at J to 4 bases, leaving 13 bases not matched to a gene. The CDR3 length is 17 residues. CDR1 and CDR2 from the germline V gene are MGHRA and YSYEKL. The CDR3, as DNA: TGCGCCAGCAGCCAAGCCTCTAGCGGTGTGGGTTATTACGAGCAGTACTTC. Translated: CASSQASSGVGYYEQYF.

Ten or more counts support this clonotype. V is TRBV5-6 and J is TRBJ2-1; a possible D gene is TRBD2 (6 bases). The CDR3 is 16 amino acids. V was cut by 3 bases and J by 0 bases, with 13 bases left in between. Germline V gene data show CDR1 as SGHDT and CDR2 as YYEEEE. Here the CDR3 reads CASSSQRVSSYNEQFF. CDR3 nucleotides: TGTGCCAGCAGCTCGCAGCGGGTAAGCTCCTACAATGAGCAGTTCTTC.

J is TRBJ2-4 and V is TRBV30, with 14 bases aligning to TRBD2. The CDR3 sequence is 17 residues long. Germline values: CDR1 GTSNPN, CDR2 SVGIG (reference sequence). Trimming removed 7 bases from V and 7 bases from J; junction bases left unmatched: 15. This CDR3 reads CALRTKGLAGVGNIQYF. In nucleotides, the CDR3 is TGTGCCTTAAGGACCAAGGGACTAGCGGGAGTAGGGAACATTCAGTACTTC.

The chain employs TRBV7-8 and TRBJ2-1; 7 nucleotides agree with TRBD1. This CDR3 spans 16 amino acids. J lost 3 bases, V lost 1 base, and 6 bases had no gene match. In germline, CDR1 is SGHVS, CDR2 FQNEAQ. CDR3 in DNA: TGTGCCAGCAGCTTAGGGGGCAGGGGGTACTACAATGAGCAGTTCTTC. Translated: CASSLGGRGYYNEQFF.

Here the CDR3 reads CASSLRSGPEAFF. In DNA form, the CDR3 reads TGTGCCAGCAGTTTAAGGTCAGGGCCTGAAGCTTTCTTT. The genes are TRBV27 and TRBJ1-1; D possibly corresponds to TRBD1 (5 bases). CDR1 is MNHEY, CDR2 SMNVEV, per germline (reference sequence). The CDR3 is 13 residues long. Trimming took 2 bases from V and 6 from J, leaving 10 bases between them.

This clonotype was observed at least ten times. This chain uses TRBV28 with TRBJ2-7; 8 nucleotides align to TRBD2. CDR1 MDHEN and CDR2 SYDVKM come from the germline V gene. Trimming at V came to 6 bases and at J to 0 bases, leaving 7 bases not matched to a gene. This CDR3 region has 15 residues. CDR3 in DNA: TGTGCCAGCAGCTGGGCGACTAGCGCCTCCTACGAGCAGTACTTC. Its protein is CASSWATSASYEQYF.

This clonotype was seen only a few times. The CDR3 nucleotides are TGTGCCAGCAGCCAAGCGGGACTCAGCAATGAGCAGTTCTTC. It yields the protein CASSQAGLSNEQFF. The J gene is TRBJ2-1, the V gene TRBV3-1; weak D call: TRBD2 (6 bases). Germline V CDR1 and CDR2: LGHDT, YNNKEL (reference sequence). V lost 1 base and J lost 6, with 10 bases in between. The CDR3 totals 14 residues.

The V and J genes are TRBV27 and TRBJ1-2, with D perhaps matching TRBD1 (5 bases). Germline CDR1 and CDR2: MNHEY and SMNVEV (reference sequence). The CDR3 is 14 amino acids. V was clipped by 5 bases and J by 6 bases, with 16 bases between them. CDR3 protein: CASSRLGAGDGYTF. In nucleotides, the CDR3 is TGTGCCAGCAGTCGCCTAGGGGCCGGAGATGGCTACACCTTC.

Ten or more counts support this clonotype. This chain links TRBV20-1 with TRBJ2-7, with TRBD2 matching over 9 bases. Germline trimming cut 5 bases from V and 2 bases from J; bases unmatched to any gene: 10. Germline V gene data show CDR1 as DFQATT and CDR2 as SNEGSKA (reference sequence). CDR3 length: 15 residues. DNA for the CDR3: TGCAGTGCTCGCCCCTGGCGGGAGGGTGCCTACGAGCAGTACTTC. This translates into CSARPWREGAYEQYF.

This clonotype was seen at least ten times. The gene calls are TRBV2 and TRBJ2-5; D not resolved. There are 13 residues in the CDR3. V lost 4 bases to trimming and J lost 0 bases, with 6 bases between them. Germline CDR1 and CDR2: SNHLY and FYNNEI. CDR3 residues: CASSVSYQETQYF. The CDR3 region has the DNA TGTGCCAGCAGTGTTTCGTACCAAGAGACCCAGTACTTC.

This clonotype was recorded at least ten times. The chain joins TRBV6-5 to TRBJ2-1; 9 positions match TRBD2. V shed 4 bases and J 4 bases; nucleotides not matched to a gene: 5. CDR1 is MNHEY and CDR2 is SVGAGI in the germline V gene. The CDR3 contains 15 residues. The CDR3 loop reads CASSSAGGMYNEQFF. CDR3 in DNA: TGTGCCAGCAGTTCCGCGGGGGGGATGTACAATGAGCAGTTCTTC.

In this sample, this clonotype turned up many times. The junction differs from germline at one of its ends, possibly a read error. This chain uses TRBV6-2 or TRBV6-3 with TRBJ1-5; 8 bases are a match to TRBD1. In germline, CDR1 is MNHEY, CDR2 SVGEGT. The CDR3 runs to 14 residues. The CDR3 spells CASSGDRLNQPQHF. DNA of the CDR3: TGCGCCAGCAGTGGGGACAGGCTTAACCAGCCCCAGCATTTT.

This chain joins TRBV20-1 and TRBJ2-3, with D possibly matching TRBD2 (6 bases). CDR1 DFQATT and CDR2 SNEGSKA come from the germline V gene (reference sequence). The CDR3 length is 13 residues. The CDR3 sequence: CSTLATSTDTQYF. As DNA, the CDR3 is TGCAGCACTCTAGCGACGAGCACAGATACGCAGTATTTT.

In this sample, this clonotype turned up a few times. With a much larger clone just one base away, this may be a read error. The rearrangement joins TRBV11-2 to TRBJ2-7, with D unresolved. CDR1 and CDR2 (germline): SGHAT, FQNNGV. This CDR3 contains 15 residues. CDR3 in amino acids: CASSYYPAVYYGQYF. Here the CDR3 DNA reads TGTGCCAGCAGCTATTACCCGGCAGTCTATTACGGGCAGTACTTC. Looking up the rest from reference TRBV11-2 and TRBJ2-7 gives the full variable domain: EAGVAQSPRYKIIEKRQSVAFWCNPISGHATLYWYQQILGQGPKLLIQFQNNGVVDDSQLPKDRFSAERLKGVDSTLKIQPAKLEDSAVYLCASSYYPAVYYGQYFGPGTRLTVT.

This clonotype was observed at least ten times. V is TRBV28 and J is TRBJ2-3; the D is unclear. Deletions cut 6 bases from V and 5 bases from J, with 12 bases between. CDR3 length: 13 amino acids. Looked up from germline, CDR1 is MDHEN and CDR2 is SYDVKM. CDR3 residues: CASSSSPKDTQYF. For the CDR3, the DNA is TGTGCCAGCAGCTCTTCCCCGAAAGATACGCAGTATTTT. The whole variable domain, filled in from reference TRBV28 and TRBJ2-3, reads DVKVTQSSRYLVKRTGEKVFLECVQDMDHENMFWYRQDPGLGLRLIYFSYDVKMKEKGDIPEGYSVSREKKERFSLILESASTNQTSMYLCASSSSPKDTQYFGPGTRLTVL.